This T cell receptor beta chain is from a study of OX40 agonist ivuxolimab in advanced cancers. Overall study context: Patients received intravenous ivuxolimab every 2 weeks at 0.01 to 10 mg/kg.

This clone was seen more than once but under ten times. The antigen remains undetermined. Trimming cost V 6 bases and J 3 bases, with 11 bases left between them. The CDR3 is 13 amino acids. Germline V gene lookup returns CDR1 MNHEY and CDR2 SVGAGI. TCRdb's table, derived via immunoSEQ multiplex PCR, lists solely in-frame clones and lacks some. This table has tens of thousands of clones, 70% to 85% appearing once. Study findings and constraints: Those patients achieving a partial response at 0.1-3.0 mg/kg showed among the lowest clonal expansion.

This rearrangement joins TRBV6-5 to TRBJ1-1; weak D call: TRBD1 (6 bases). Here the sequenced sample was CD4+ or CD8+ T cells sorted from blood, taken in a trial of the OX40 agonist ivuxolimab. The TCR sequence derives from an adult with an advanced solid tumor such as melanoma, head and neck, liver or kidney cancer. The CDR3 protein is CASRGTYYTEAFF. Written as DNA, the CDR3 is TGTGCCAGCAGGGGGACATATTACACTGAAGCTTTCTTT.